One and the same sample provided the 23 T cell receptor beta chains below, sequenced in a study of cytomegalovirus exposure and HLA in healthy donors. The PCR employed 60 Vbeta primers together with 13 Jbeta primers. Profiled with immunoSEQ multiplex PCR; TCRdb holds only in-frame clones, not every one. Found here are roughly 120,000 clones, approximately 80% of them singletons; the top ten hold approximately 3.1%. Sequencing was carried out using PBMCs. The source of these receptors is a woman aged 18-30 years in good health and CMV-seropositive.

The chain has TRBV5-6 and TRBJ2-7; 7 nucleotides agree with TRBD1. This CDR3 has 14 residues. Germline loops: CDR1 SGHDT, CDR2 YYEEEE. The V gene end was trimmed by 1 base and the J gene end by 3 bases; junction bases not matched to a gene: 4. DNA for the CDR3: TGTGCCAGCAGCTTGATAACAGGGGACTACGAGCAGTACTTC. It specifies CASSLITGDYEQYF.

This chain links TRBV27 with TRBJ2-7; TRBD1 might be the D (6 bases). CDR3 length: 14 residues. Trimming shortened V by 0 bases and J by 0 bases, and 6 bases separated the two germline ends. Germline CDR1 reads MNHEY; CDR2 reads SMNVEV (reference sequence). CDR3 sequence (DNA): TGTGCCAGCAGTTTATCGGGGGCCTCCTACGAGCAGTACTTC. Protein product: CASSLSGASYEQYF.

The rearrangement links TRBV6-6 to TRBJ2-3; weak D call: TRBD1 (6 bases). The CDR3 runs to 15 residues. V was pared by 6 bases and J by 0 bases, with 13 bases between. Germline-derived CDR1 and CDR2 are MNHNY and SVGAGI (reference sequence). CDR3 sequence reads: CASRPWGTSTDTQYF. CDR3 bases: TGTGCCAGCAGGCCCTGGGGGACAAGCACAGATACGCAGTATTTT.

This clone was picked up a small number of times. This chain connects TRBV5-4 to TRBJ2-3; 11 bases agree with TRBD1. The CDR3 is 16 amino acids. V lost 2 bases to trimming and J lost 5 bases; unmatched junction nucleotides: 7. The germline V gene encodes CDR1 SGHNT and CDR2 YYREEE (reference sequence). The DNA of the CDR3 is TGTGCCAGCAGCTTCGGACAGGGGGCGCGGGAAGATACGCAGTATTTT. Its protein product is CASSFGQGAREDTQYF.

The chain links TRBV2 to TRBJ1-1; weak D call: TRBD1 (6 bases). CDR3 length: 12 amino acids. The germline gives CDR1 SNHLY, CDR2 FYNNEI. Trimming took off 7 bases at V and 10 bases at J, with 16 bases between the two ends. CDR3: CASKAGEGVAFF. For the CDR3, the DNA is TGTGCCAGCAAGGCAGGGGAAGGGGTAGCTTTCTTT. The whole variable domain, filled in from reference TRBV2 and TRBJ1-1, reads EPEVTQTPSHQVTQMGQEVILRCVPISNHLYFYWYRQILGQKVEFLVSFYNNEISEKSEIFDDQFSVERPDGSNFTLKIRSTKLEDSAMYFCASKAGEGVAFFGQGTRLTVV.

The chain uses TRBV10-3 and TRBJ2-1, with TRBD1 identical over 7 bases. V gave up 6 bases and J gave up 0 bases; unmatched junction bases: 2. CDR1 and CDR2 (germline): ENHRY, SYGVKD. CDR3 size: 14 residues. Here the CDR3 reads CAISGTDSYNEQFF. The CDR3 DNA sequence: TGTGCCATCAGCGGGACAGACTCCTACAATGAGCAGTTCTTC.

The chain combines TRBV4-2 with TRBJ1-5; D unresolved. Trimming left V 3 bases short and J 6 bases short, with 15 bases between. CDR1 and CDR2 from the germline V gene are LGHNA and YNFKEQ. CDR3 length: 15 amino acids. The CDR3 here is CASSHAAQSGQPQHF. The DNA for the CDR3 is TGTGCCAGCAGCCATGCCGCCCAGTCGGGTCAGCCCCAGCATTTT.

The chain couples TRBV2 to TRBJ2-1, with a possible D match to TRBD2 (5 bases). The CDR3 extends over 15 amino acids. The germline gives CDR1 SNHLY, CDR2 FYNNEI. The V gene lost 6 bases and the J gene lost 0 bases, with 12 bases spanning the gap. CDR3 in amino acids: CASREAGSSYNEQFF. The CDR3 DNA is TGTGCCAGCAGGGAGGCTGGTAGCTCCTACAATGAGCAGTTCTTC.

This chain connects TRBV7-9 to TRBJ1-2, with a possible D match to TRBD1 (5 bases). The CDR3 is 15 residues long. In germline, CDR1 is SEHNR, CDR2 FQNEAQ (reference sequence). V lost 1 base and J 2 bases, leaving 11 bases between the germline ends. The CDR3 DNA sequence: TGTGCCAGCAGCTTAGATACAGGAGACAACTATGGCTACACCTTC. Protein product: CASSLDTGDNYGYTF. Full variable domain (missing parts from reference TRBV7-9 and TRBJ1-2): DTGVSQNPRHKITKRGQNVTFRCDPISEHNRLYWYRQTLGQGPEFLTYFQNEAQLEKSRLLSDRFSAERPKGSFSTLEIQRTEQGDSAMYLCASSLDTGDNYGYTFGSGTRLTVV.

This chain joins TRBV11-2 and TRBJ2-1; TRBD2 agrees at 9 bases. The CDR3 spans 16 residues. J gave up 1 base and V 3 bases, and 4 bases lay outside the gene matches. CDR1 is SGHAT and CDR2 is FQNNGV in the germline V gene. CDR3 DNA: TGTGCCAGCAGCTTCCGACTAGCGGTATCCTACAATGAGCAGTTCTTC. Translation: CASSFRLAVSYNEQFF.

This clone was seen once. The chain carries TRBV27 and TRBJ2-6; D remains unclear. Trimming removed 3 bases from V and 2 bases from J, with 2 bases in between. Germline lookup yields CDR1 MNHEY and CDR2 SMNVEV (reference sequence). There are 13 residues in the CDR3. The CDR3 reads CASSFAGANVLTF. CDR3 sequence (DNA): TGTGCCAGCAGTTTCGCTGGGGCCAACGTCCTGACTTTC.

The chain combines TRBV6-1 with TRBJ1-2; the D is unclear. The CDR3 contains 12 residues. Per the germline V gene, CDR1 is MNHNS and CDR2 is SASEGT. V was trimmed by 3 bases and J by 8 bases, leaving 10 bases between them. CDR3 residues: CASSEGKFGYTF. In DNA, the CDR3 is TGTGCCAGCAGTGAGGGCAAGTTCGGCTACACCTTC.

The V call is TRBV5-8, the J call TRBJ2-7; no firm D call. The germline gives CDR1 SGHTS, CDR2 YDEGEE. The CDR3 is made up of 11 amino acids. Trimming shortened V by 4 bases and J by 3 bases, and 5 bases separated the two germline ends. The DNA for the CDR3 is TGTGCCAGCAGCCCTTACTACGAGCAGTACTTC. This codes for CASSPYYEQYF. Full variable domain (missing parts from reference TRBV5-8 and TRBJ2-7): EAGVTQSPTHLIKTRGQQATLRCSPISGHTSVYWYQQALGLGLQFLLWYDEGEERNRGNFPPRFSGRQFPNYSSELNVNALELEDSALYLCASSPYYEQYFGPGTRLTVT.

The gene calls are TRBV11-2 and TRBJ1-6, with 8 positions matching TRBD1. CDR3 length: 17 amino acids. In germline, CDR1 is SGHAT, CDR2 FQNNGV. The trim removed 3 bases at V and 7 bases at J, leaving 11 bases unmatched. The CDR3 loop is CASSFEPPGQENSPLHF. The CDR3 DNA reads as TGTGCCAGCAGCTTTGAACCGCCGGGACAGGAAAATTCACCCCTCCACTTT.

This rearrangement joins TRBV19 to TRBJ1-2; D unresolved. CDR1 and CDR2 from the germline V gene are LNHDA and SQIVND (reference sequence). The CDR3 length is 14 residues. Trimming cost V 4 bases and J 2 bases, with 11 bases left between them. CDR3 coding DNA: TGTGCCAGTAGTACTGTACCTAAGAACTATGGCTACACCTTC. Translation: CASSTVPKNYGYTF.

The chain combines TRBV29-1 with TRBJ1-4, with 8 bases matching TRBD1. Germline trimming cut 4 bases from V and 4 bases from J; bases unmatched to any gene: 5. The CDR3 is 14 amino acids. Germline V lookup: CDR1 SQVTM, CDR2 ANQGSEA. DNA for the CDR3: TGCAGCGTTGTCCAGACAGGGGATAATGAAAAACTGTTTTTT. Encoded protein: CSVVQTGDNEKLFF.

The J gene is TRBJ2-3, the V gene TRBV18, with 9 bases matching TRBD1. The germline CDR1 and CDR2 sequences are KGHSH and LQKENI. Trimming cost V 5 bases and J 7 bases; bases outside gene matches: 7. CDR3 length: 14 residues. The CDR3 region is CASSVHRGQNTQYF. CDR3 DNA: TGTGCCAGCTCAGTACACAGGGGGCAAAATACGCAGTATTTT.

The chain recombines TRBV4-1 with TRBJ2-7, with 7 bases fitting TRBD1. The ends lost 0 bases at V and 0 bases at J; junction bases unmatched: 5. Germline V gives CDR1 MGHRA, CDR2 YSYEKL. This CDR3 comprises 16 residues. This chain's CDR3 is CASSQDRDSTSYEQYF. CDR3 coding DNA: TGCGCCAGCAGCCAAGATCGGGACAGCACCTCCTACGAGCAGTACTTC.

CDR3 loop: CASSLYGRGDSSPLHF. In DNA, the CDR3 is TGTGCCAGCAGCTTGTATGGTCGGGGGGATAGTTCACCCCTCCACTTT. V usage is TRBV5-4 and J usage is TRBJ1-6, with D perhaps matching TRBD1 (5 bases). The length of the CDR3 is 16 residues. Germline V gives CDR1 SGHNT, CDR2 YYREEE (reference sequence). Deletions cut 1 base from V and 9 bases from J, with 17 bases between. Complete variable domain (other parts from reference TRBV5-4 and TRBJ1-6): ETGVTQSPTHLIKTRGQQVTLRCSSQSGHNTVSWYQQALGQGPQFIFQYYREEENGRGNFPPRFSGLQFPNYSSELNVNALELDDSALYLCASSLYGRGDSSPLHFGNGTRLTVT.

This chain connects TRBV7-7 to TRBJ2-5; D possibly corresponds to TRBD2 (5 bases). This CDR3 is built from 14 residues. The germline gives CDR1 SSHAT, CDR2 FNYEAQ (reference sequence). The germline V and J ends were trimmed by 1 base and 4 bases, with 10 bases remaining between them. The DNA of the CDR3 is TGTGCCAGCAGCTTAGGGACTTCAGGAGAGACCCAGTACTTC. Encoded protein: CASSLGTSGETQYF.

This clone was detected a few times. The rearrangement links TRBV2 to TRBJ1-2, with TRBD1 matching over 8 bases. V lost 6 bases, J lost 7 bases, and 10 bases stayed unmatched. The CDR3 totals 14 residues. Germline V lookup: CDR1 SNHLY, CDR2 FYNNEI. The CDR3 coding sequence is TGTGCCAGCAGAGACGGACAGGGAACGGGTGGCTACACCTTC. Translating it yields CASRDGQGTGGYTF.

The V call is TRBV10-1, the J call TRBJ2-7; a weak D match, TRBD1 (5 bases). Germline loops: CDR1 WNHNN, CDR2 SYGVQD (reference sequence). Trimming took 6 bases from V and 5 from J, leaving 14 bases between them. CDR3 length equals 13 residues. The CDR3 reads CASRSSWGDEQYF. The CDR3 DNA reads as TGCGCCAGCAGATCATCTTGGGGCGACGAGCAGTACTTC.

The chain combines TRBV6-1 with TRBJ1-5; 9 bases are shared with TRBD1. V lost 5 bases and J lost 4; bases outside the gene matches: 3. The germline gives CDR1 MNHNS, CDR2 SASEGT. The CDR3 contains 14 residues. The CDR3 DNA reads TGTGCCAGCAGTTCCGGGACAGGGAATCAGCCCCAGCATTTT. Translating gives CASSSGTGNQPQHF.